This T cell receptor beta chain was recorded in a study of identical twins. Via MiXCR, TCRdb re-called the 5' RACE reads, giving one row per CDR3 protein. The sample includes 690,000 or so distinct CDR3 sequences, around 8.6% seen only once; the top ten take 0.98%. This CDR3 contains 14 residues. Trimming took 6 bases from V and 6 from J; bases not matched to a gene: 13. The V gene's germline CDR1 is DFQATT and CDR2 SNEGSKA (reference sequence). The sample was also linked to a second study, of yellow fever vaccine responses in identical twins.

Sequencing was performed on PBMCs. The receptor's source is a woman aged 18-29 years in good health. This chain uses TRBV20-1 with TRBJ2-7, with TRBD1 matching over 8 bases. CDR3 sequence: CSANRQGWRSEQYF. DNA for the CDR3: TGCAGTGCCAATCGACAGGGGTGGAGGTCCGAGCAGTACTTC.